This T cell receptor (beta chain) was sequenced during a study of T cell repertoires in cytomegalovirus infection. Study in general: Selection of CMV epitopes for the study included recently identified HLA-C-restricted and well-studied HLA-B-restricted ones.

The study's findings and limits: Cumulative frequency (of public TCR beta family members) identified carriers of CMV plus the relevant HLA.

The CDR3 sequence is 13 residues long. Looked up from germline, CDR1 is MNHNS and CDR2 is SASEGT. V shed 6 bases and J shed 4 bases, with 12 bases lying between them. TCRdb re-derived calls from the reads in MiXCR, one entry per CDR3 protein. The sample holds some 940,000 distinct CDR3 sequences, 30% to 40% seen once. Points on this clonotype: Its antigen is not known.

This specimen was cultured CD8+ T cells from PBMCs, taken from culture after CMV antigen stimulation. The rearrangement joins TRBV6-1 to TRBJ1-1; D call uncertain. The sequence derives from a human donor in good health (CMV status not recorded). Some clones in this sample may be carry-over from other donors' samples. CDR3 region: CASRAWEGTEAFF. The CDR3 DNA sequence: TGTGCCAGCAGAGCCTGGGAGGGCACTGAAGCTTTCTTT.